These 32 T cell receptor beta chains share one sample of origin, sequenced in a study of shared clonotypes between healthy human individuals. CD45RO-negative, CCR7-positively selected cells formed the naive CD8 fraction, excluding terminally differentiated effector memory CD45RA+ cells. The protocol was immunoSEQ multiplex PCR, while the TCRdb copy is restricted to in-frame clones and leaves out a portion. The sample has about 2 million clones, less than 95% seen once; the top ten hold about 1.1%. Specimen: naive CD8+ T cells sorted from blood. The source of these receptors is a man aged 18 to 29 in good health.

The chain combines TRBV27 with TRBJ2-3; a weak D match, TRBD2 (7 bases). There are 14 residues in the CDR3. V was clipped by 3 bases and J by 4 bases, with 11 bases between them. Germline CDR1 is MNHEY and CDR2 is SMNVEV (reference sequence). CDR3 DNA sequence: TGTGCCAGCAGTTTGGGGGGGCAGGCAGATACGCAGTATTTT. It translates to CASSLGGQADTQYF.

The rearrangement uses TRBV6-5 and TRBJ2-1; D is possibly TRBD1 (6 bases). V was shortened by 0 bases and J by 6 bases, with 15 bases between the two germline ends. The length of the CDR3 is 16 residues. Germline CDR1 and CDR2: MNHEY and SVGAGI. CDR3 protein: CASSYSIGQTINEQFF. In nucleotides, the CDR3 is TGTGCCAGCAGTTACTCGATCGGACAGACGATCAATGAGCAGTTCTTC.

The CDR3 spells CASSELGQGSEVAFF. The CDR3 nucleotides read TGTGCCAGCAGCGAACTGGGACAGGGGTCTGAGGTCGCTTTCTTT. The chain combines TRBV14 with TRBJ1-1; 10 bases fit TRBD1. The CDR3 length is 15 residues. Germline V lookup: CDR1 SGHDN, CDR2 FVKESK. Unmatched junction bases numbered 14, after V lost 5 bases and J lost 11 bases.

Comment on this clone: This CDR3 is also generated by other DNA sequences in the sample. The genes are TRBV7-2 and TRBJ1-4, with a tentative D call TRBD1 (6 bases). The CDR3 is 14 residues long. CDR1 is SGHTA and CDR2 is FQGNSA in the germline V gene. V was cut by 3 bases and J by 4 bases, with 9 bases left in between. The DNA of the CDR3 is TGTGCCAGCAGCTTGGACAGACTTAATGAAAAACTGTTTTTT. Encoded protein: CASSLDRLNEKLFF.

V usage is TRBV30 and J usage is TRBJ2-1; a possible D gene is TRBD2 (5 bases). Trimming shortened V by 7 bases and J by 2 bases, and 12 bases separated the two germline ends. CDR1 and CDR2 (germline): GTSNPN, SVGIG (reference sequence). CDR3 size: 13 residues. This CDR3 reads CALTGVTYNEQFF. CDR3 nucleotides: TGTGCCTTAACCGGGGTAACCTACAATGAGCAGTTCTTC.

The CDR3 reads CAISESGQGAETEAFF. The CDR3 DNA follows: TGTGCCATCAGTGAGTCCGGACAGGGAGCGGAAACTGAAGCTTTCTTT. This chain links TRBV10-3 with TRBJ1-1; 8 nucleotides agree with TRBD1. The CDR3 covers 16 residues. Germline CDR1 ENHRY, CDR2 SYGVKD. Losses at the gene ends were 0 bases for V and 5 bases for J; bases not matched to a gene: 8.

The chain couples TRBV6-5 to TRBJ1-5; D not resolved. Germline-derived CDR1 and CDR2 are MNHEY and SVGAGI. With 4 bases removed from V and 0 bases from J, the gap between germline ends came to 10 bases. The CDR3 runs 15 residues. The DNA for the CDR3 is TGTGCCAGCAGTTTAACAGCCTATAGCAATCAGCCCCAGCATTTT. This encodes CASSLTAYSNQPQHF.

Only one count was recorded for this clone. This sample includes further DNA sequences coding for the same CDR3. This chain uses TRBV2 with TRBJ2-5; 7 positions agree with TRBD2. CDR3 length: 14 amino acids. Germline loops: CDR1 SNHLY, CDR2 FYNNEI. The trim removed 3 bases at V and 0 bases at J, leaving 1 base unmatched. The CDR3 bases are TGTGCCAGCAGTGAGGGGGGGTACCAAGAGACCCAGTACTTC. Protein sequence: CASSEGGYQETQYF.

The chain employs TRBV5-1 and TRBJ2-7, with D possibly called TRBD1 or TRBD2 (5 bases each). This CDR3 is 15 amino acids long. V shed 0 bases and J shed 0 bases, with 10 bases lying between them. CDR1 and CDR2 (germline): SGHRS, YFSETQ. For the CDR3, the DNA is TGCGCCAGCAGCTTGGGGGGGATGAGCTCCTACGAGCAGTACTTC. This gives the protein CASSLGGMSSYEQYF. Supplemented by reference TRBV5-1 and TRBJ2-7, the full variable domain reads KAGVTQTPRYLIKTRGQQVTLSCSPISGHRSVSWYQQTPGQGLQFLFEYFSETQRNKGNFPGRFSGRQFSNSRSEMNVSTLELGDSALYLCASSLGGMSSYEQYFGPGTRLTVT.

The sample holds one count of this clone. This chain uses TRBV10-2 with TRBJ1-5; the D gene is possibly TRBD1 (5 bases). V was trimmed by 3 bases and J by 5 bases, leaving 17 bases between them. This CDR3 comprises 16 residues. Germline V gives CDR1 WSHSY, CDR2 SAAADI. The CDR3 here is CASSDMGESGDQPQHF. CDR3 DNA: TGCGCCAGCAGTGATATGGGGGAGTCGGGAGATCAGCCCCAGCATTTT.

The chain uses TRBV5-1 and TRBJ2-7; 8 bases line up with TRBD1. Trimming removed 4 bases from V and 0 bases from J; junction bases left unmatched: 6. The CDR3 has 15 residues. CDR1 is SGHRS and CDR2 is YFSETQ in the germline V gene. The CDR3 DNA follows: TGCGCCAGCAGCGAGGACAGGGTGGGCTCCTACGAGCAGTACTTC. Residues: CASSEDRVGSYEQYF.

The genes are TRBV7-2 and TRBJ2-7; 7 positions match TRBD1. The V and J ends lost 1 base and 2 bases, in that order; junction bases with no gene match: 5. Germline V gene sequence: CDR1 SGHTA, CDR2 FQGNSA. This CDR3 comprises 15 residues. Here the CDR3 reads CASSLVWDSTYEQYF. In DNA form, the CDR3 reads TGTGCCAGCAGCTTAGTTTGGGACAGTACCTACGAGCAGTACTTC.

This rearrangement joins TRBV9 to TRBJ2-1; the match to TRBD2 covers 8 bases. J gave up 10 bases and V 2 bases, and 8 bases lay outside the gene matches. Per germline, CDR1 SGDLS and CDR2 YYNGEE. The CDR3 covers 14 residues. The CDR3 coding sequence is TGTGCCAGCAGCGTTGGCGGGGGGACCATGGAGCAGTTCTTC. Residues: CASSVGGGTMEQFF.

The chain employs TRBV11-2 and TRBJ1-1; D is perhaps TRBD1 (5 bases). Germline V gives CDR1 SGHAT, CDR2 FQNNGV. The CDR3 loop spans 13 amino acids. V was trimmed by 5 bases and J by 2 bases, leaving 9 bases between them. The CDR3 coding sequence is TGTGCCAGCAGCATGACAGCTAACACTGAAGCTTTCTTT. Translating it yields CASSMTANTEAFF.

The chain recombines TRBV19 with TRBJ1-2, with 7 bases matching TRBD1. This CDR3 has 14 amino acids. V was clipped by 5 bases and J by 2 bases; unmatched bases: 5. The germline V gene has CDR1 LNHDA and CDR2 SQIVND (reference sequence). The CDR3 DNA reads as TGTGCCAGTAGTCTGTCGGACAGGAACTATGGCTACACCTTC. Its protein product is CASSLSDRNYGYTF.

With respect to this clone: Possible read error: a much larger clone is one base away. CDR3 amino acids: CAWSVRRGGSNEKLVF. CDR3 nucleotide sequence: TGTGCCTGGAGTGTACGTCGGGGAGGGTCTAATGAAAAACTGGTTTTT. The V gene is TRBV30, the J gene TRBJ1-4, with D unclear. This CDR3 comprises 16 residues. The germline gives CDR1 GTSNPN, CDR2 SVGIG (reference sequence).

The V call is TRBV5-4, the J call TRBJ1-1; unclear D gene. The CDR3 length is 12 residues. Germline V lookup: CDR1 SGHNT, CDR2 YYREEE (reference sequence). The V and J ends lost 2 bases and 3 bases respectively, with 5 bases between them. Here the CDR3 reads CASSFSDTEAFF. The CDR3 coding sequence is TGTGCCAGCAGCTTCTCCGACACTGAAGCTTTCTTT.

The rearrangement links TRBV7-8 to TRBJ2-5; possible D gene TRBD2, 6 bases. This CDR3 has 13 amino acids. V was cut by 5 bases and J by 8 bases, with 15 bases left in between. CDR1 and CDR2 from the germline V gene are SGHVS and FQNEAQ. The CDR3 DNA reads TGTGCCAGCAGCCCCGAGGGACTTGTAACCCAGTACTTC. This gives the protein CASSPEGLVTQYF.

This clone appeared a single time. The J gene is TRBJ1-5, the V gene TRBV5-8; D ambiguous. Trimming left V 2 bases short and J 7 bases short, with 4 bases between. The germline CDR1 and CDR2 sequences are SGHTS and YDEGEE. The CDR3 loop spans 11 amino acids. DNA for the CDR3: TGTGCCAGCAGCTTCGGACAGCCCCAGCATTTT. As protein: CASSFGQPQHF. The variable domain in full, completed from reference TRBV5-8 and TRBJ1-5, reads EAGVTQSPTHLIKTRGQQATLRCSPISGHTSVYWYQQALGLGLQFLLWYDEGEERNRGNFPPRFSGRQFPNYSSELNVNALELEDSALYLCASSFGQPQHFGDGTRLSIL.

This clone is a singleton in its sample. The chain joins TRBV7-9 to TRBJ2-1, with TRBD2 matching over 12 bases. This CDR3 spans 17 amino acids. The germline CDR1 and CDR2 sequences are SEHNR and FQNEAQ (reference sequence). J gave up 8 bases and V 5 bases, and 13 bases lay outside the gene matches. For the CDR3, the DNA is TGTGCCAGCAGCCCCCAGGAAGGACTAGCGGGAACCGATGAGCAGTTCTTC. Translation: CASSPQEGLAGTDEQFF.

In nucleotides, the CDR3 is TGTGCCAGTAGTAAAGCCTTTCCAGGAGATACGCAGTATTTT. Protein product: CASSKAFPGDTQYF. The chain is built from TRBV19 and TRBJ2-3; D ambiguous. This CDR3 is 14 amino acids long. Germline lookup yields CDR1 LNHDA and CDR2 SQIVND (reference sequence). Trimming took off 4 bases at V and 5 bases at J, with 13 bases between the two ends.

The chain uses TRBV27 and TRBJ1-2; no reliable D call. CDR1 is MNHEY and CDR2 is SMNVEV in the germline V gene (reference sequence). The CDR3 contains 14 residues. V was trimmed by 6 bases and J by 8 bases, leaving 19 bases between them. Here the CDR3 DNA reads TGTGCCAGCAGCTTTATCTCAGATTCTGGCGGCTACACCTTC. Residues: CASSFISDSGGYTF.

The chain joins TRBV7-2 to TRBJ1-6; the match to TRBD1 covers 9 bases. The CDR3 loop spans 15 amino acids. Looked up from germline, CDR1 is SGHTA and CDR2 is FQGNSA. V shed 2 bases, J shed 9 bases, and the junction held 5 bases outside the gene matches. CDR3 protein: CASSLTGGAGSPLHF. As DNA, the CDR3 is TGTGCCAGCAGCTTAACAGGGGGCGCAGGTTCACCCCTCCACTTT.

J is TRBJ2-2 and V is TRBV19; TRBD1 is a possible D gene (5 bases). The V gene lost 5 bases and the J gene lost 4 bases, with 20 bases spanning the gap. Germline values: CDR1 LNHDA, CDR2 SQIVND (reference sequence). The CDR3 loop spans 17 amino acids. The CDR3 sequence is CASSERPPPRGTGELFF. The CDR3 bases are TGTGCCAGTAGTGAGCGTCCCCCTCCTAGGGGCACCGGGGAGCTGTTTTTT.

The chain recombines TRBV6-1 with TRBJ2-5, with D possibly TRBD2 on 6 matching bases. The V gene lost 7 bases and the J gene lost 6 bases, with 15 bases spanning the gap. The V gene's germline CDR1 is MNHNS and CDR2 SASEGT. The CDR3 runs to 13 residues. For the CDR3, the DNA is TGTGCCAGCACTGGTGTGGGAGGTCAGACCCAGTACTTC. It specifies CASTGVGGQTQYF.

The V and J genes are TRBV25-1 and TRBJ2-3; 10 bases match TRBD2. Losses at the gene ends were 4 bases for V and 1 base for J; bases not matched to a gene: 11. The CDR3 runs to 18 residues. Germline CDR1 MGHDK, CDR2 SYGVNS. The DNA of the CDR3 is TGTGCCAGCAGTGGTATAGCGGGAGGACTCCCAGGCACAGATACGCAGTATTTT. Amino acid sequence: CASSGIAGGLPGTDTQYF.

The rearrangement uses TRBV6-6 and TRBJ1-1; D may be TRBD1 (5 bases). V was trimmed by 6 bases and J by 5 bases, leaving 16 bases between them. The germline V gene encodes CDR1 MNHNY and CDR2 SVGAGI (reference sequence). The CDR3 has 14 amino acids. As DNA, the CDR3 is TGTGCCAGCAGACACGACAGTTTGGGGACTGAAGCTTTCTTT. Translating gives CASRHDSLGTEAFF.

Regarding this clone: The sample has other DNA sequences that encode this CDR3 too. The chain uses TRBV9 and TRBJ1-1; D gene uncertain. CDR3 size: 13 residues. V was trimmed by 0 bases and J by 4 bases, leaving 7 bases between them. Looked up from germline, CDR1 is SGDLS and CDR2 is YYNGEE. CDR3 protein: CASSVGSGTEAFF. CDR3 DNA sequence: TGTGCCAGCAGCGTAGGGTCGGGCACTGAAGCTTTCTTT.

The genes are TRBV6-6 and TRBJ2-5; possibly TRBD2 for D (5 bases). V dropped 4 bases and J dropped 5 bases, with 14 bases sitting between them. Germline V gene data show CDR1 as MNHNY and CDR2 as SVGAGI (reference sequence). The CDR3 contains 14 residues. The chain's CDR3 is CASSSPRAPETQYF. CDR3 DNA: TGTGCCAGCAGTTCCCCGCGGGCGCCGGAGACCCAGTACTTC.

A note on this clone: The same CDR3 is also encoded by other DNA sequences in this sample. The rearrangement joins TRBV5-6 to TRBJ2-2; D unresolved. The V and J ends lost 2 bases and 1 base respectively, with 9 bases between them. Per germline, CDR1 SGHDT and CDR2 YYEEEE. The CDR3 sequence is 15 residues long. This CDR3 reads CASSLGQMNTGELFF. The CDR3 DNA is TGTGCCAGCAGCTTAGGGCAGATGAACACCGGGGAGCTGTTTTTT.

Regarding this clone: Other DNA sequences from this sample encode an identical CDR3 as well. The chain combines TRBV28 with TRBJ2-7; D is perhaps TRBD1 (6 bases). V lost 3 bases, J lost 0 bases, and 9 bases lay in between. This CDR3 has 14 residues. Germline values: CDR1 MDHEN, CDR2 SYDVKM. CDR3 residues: CASSLVTGSYEQYF. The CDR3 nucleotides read TGTGCCAGCAGTTTGGTGACAGGCTCCTACGAGCAGTACTTC.

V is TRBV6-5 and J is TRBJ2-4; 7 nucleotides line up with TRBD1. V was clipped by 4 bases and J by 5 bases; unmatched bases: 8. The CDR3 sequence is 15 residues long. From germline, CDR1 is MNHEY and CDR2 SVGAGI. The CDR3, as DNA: TGTGCCAGCAGTTCACTCAGCCAGGGGGAAAACATTCAGTACTTC. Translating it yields CASSSLSQGENIQYF.